This T cell receptor beta chain originates from a study of blood T cells in healthy people across ages. At the level of the study: Using template switching, researchers captured about one barcoded beta molecule for each two T cells.

The table lists this clonotype with a few counts. A junction end diverges from the germline sequence, so it may reflect a read error. For the second PCR, which ran for about 7 to 12 cycles, a sample-barcoded 5' primer and a J-beta primer mix were used. A 12-random-nucleotide template-switch adaptor tagged each cDNA molecule. TCRdb reprocessed the 5' RACE reads with MiXCR, giving one entry per CDR3 protein. The sample carries about 570,000 distinct CDR3 sequences, 27% recorded once. With each sample, at least 6 micrograms of total RNA were extracted. This receptor was taken from a woman in her seventies in good health. Sequenced sample: blood.

The CDR3 DNA follows: TGTGCCAGCAGCCCAAATAATCGGGGTAACACTGAAGCTTCCTTT. Its translation is CASSPNNRGNTEASF. V is TRBV11-3 and J is TRBJ1-1; D remains unclear. This CDR3 has 15 amino acids. CDR1 and CDR2 from the germline V gene are SGHNT and YENEEA.